The clone carrying this TCR beta chain was counted a few times. This sample was taken from a study of T-cell memory formation after mild COVID-19. TCRdb re-derived calls from the 5' RACE reads in MiXCR, one entry per CDR3 protein. The table includes 580,000 or so distinct CDR3 sequences, roughly a sixth detected once. This CDR3 spans 14 amino acids. Deletions cut 0 bases from V and 3 bases from J, with 12 bases between. The germline V gene has CDR1 SQVTM and CDR2 ANQGSEA. This sequence was found in an adult woman who had mild COVID-19 (a few samples of this study predate the infection). Cell type and time point are not known. The material sequenced was PBMCs or a T cell subset sorted from them (not recorded which). This chain uses TRBV29-1 with TRBJ2-7; D is unclear. CDR3 residues: CSVEDRGRVYEQYF. The DNA for the CDR3 is TGCAGCGTTGAAGATCGCGGCAGAGTCTACGAGCAGTACTTC.